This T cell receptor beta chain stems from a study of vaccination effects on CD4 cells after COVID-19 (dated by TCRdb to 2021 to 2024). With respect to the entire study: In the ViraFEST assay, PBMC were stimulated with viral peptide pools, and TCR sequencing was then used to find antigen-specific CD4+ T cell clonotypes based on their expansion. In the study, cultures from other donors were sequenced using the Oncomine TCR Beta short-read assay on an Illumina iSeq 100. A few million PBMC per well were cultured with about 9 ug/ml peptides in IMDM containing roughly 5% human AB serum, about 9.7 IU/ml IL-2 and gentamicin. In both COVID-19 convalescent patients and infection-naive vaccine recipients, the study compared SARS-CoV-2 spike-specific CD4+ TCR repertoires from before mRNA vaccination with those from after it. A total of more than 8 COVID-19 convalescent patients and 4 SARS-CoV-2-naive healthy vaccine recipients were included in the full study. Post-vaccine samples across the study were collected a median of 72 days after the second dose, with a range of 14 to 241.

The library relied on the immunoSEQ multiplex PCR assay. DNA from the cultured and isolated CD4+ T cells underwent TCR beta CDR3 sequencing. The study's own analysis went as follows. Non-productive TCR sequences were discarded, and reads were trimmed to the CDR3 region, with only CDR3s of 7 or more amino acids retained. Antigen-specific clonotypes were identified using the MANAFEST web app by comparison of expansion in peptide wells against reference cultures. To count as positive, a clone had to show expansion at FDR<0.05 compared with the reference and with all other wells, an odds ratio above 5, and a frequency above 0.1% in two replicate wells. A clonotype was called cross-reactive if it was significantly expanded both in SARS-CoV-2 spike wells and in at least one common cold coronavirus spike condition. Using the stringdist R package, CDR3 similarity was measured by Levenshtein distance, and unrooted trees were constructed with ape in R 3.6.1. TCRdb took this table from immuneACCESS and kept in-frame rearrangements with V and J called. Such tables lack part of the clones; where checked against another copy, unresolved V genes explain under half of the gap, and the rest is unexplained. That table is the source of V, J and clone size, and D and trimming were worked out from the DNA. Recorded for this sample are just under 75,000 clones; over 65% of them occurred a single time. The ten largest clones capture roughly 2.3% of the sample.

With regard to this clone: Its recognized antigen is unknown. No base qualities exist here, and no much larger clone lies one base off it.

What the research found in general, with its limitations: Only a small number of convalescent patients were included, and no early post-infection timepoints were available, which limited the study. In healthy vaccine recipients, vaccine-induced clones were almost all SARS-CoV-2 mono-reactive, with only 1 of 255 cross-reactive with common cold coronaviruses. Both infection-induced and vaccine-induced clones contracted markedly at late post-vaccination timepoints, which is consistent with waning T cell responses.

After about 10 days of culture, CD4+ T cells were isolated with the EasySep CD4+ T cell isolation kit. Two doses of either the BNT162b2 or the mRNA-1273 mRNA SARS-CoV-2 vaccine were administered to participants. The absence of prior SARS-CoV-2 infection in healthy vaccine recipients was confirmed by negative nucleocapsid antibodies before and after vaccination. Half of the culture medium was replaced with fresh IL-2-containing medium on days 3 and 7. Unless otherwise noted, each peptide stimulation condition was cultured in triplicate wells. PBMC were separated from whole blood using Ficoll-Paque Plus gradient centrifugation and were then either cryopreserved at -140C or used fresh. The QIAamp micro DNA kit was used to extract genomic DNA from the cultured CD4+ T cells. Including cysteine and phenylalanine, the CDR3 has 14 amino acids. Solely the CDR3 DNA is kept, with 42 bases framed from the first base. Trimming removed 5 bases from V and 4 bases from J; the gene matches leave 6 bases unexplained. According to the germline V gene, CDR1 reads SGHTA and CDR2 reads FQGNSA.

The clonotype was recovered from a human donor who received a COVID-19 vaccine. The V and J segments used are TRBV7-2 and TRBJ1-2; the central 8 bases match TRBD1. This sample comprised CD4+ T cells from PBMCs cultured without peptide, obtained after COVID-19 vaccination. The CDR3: CASSPGTGVYGYTF. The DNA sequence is TGTGCCAGCAGCCCAGGGACAGGTGTCTATGGCTACACCTTC.